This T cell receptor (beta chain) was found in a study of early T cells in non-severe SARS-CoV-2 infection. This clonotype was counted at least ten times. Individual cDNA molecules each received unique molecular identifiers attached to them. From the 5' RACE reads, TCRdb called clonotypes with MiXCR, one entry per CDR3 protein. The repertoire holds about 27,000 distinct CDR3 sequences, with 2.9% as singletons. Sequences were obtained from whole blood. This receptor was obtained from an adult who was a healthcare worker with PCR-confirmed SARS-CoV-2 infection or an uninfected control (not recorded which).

In DNA, the CDR3 is TGTGCCAGCAACCCGGACAGCACAGATACGCAGTATTTT. Its protein is CASNPDSTDTQYF. The chain carries TRBV12-3 or TRBV12-4 and TRBJ2-3; D gene ambiguous. Trimming removed 7 bases at V and 0 bases at J, with 8 bases between. This CDR3 spans 13 amino acids.